This T cell receptor beta chain was obtained from a study of tumor-infiltrating lymphocytes in localized non-small cell lung cancer. About the study: Some samples were collected after neoadjuvant chemotherapy; smokers, never-smokers and several histologies were included.

The method was immunoSEQ multiplex PCR; TCRdb's version includes in-frame clones alone and lacks a portion of them. The data show about 12,000 clones, 67% seen once. Study observations and caveats: Compared with uninvolved lung, tumors showed higher T cell infiltration by TCRbeta sequencing.

Points on this clone: Antigen unknown.

The trim removed 3 bases at V and 1 base at J, leaving 7 bases unmatched. Germline CDR1 is SQVTM and CDR2 is ANQGSEA. The length of the CDR3 is 15 residues. This clonotype originated in a human donor with non-small cell lung cancer. Sequencing was done on a sample of uninvolved lung tissue not adjacent to the tumor. The genes are TRBV29-1 and TRBJ2-3, with 7 bases identical to TRBD1. CDR3 DNA: TGCAGCGTTGACGACCCCGGGACAGGCACAGATACGCAGTATTTT. Its protein is CSVDDPGTGTDTQYF.